One and the same sample provided the 9 T cell receptor beta chains below, sequenced in a study of cytomegalovirus exposure and HLA in healthy donors. 60 Vbeta and 13 Jbeta primers were used in PCR. The assay was immunoSEQ multiplex PCR, and TCRdb's table has in-frame clones only and misses some. This sample has about 98,000 clones, with approximately 82% found just once. The material sequenced was PBMCs. These receptor sequences come from a man aged 35-49 years in good health and CMV-seronegative.

This clone was observed a single time. Sequence at one end of the junction differs from germline and may be a read error. This chain links TRBV7-9 with TRBJ1-1, with D perhaps matching TRBD1 (6 bases). This CDR3 region has 12 residues. Germline CDR1 reads SEHNR; CDR2 reads FQNEAQ (reference sequence). CDR3 protein: CASSSRTAEAFF. The CDR3 nucleotides are TGTGCCAGCAGCTCCAGGACAGCTGAGGCTTTCTTT.

The V gene is TRBV11-2, the J gene TRBJ2-5; 8 bases fit TRBD1. The V gene's germline CDR1 is SGHAT and CDR2 FQNNGV. This CDR3 has 15 residues. V dropped 5 bases and J dropped 2; count of bases not matched to a gene: 7. CDR3 nucleotide sequence: TGTGCCAGCAGCGACCCCCGGACAGGGCAAGAGACCCAGTACTTC. Translated, it gives CASSDPRTGQETQYF.

The rearrangement uses TRBV5-1 and TRBJ2-1, with 10 bases identical to TRBD1. The junction had 6 bases not matched to a gene; V was cut back by 2 bases and J by 4 bases. The length of the CDR3 is 16 residues. Germline CDR1 and CDR2: SGHRS and YFSETQ. DNA of the CDR3: TGCGCCAGCAGCTTCACCGGGACAGGGGTATACAATGAGCAGTTCTTC. Protein sequence: CASSFTGTGVYNEQFF.

This clone was picked up one time. The V call is TRBV29-1, the J call TRBJ2-2; 9 positions agree with TRBD1. V lost 6 bases to trimming and J lost 5 bases; unmatched junction nucleotides: 7. Germline V gene lookup returns CDR1 SQVTM and CDR2 ANQGSEA. CDR3 length: 14 amino acids. The CDR3 here is CSVDRGPGTGELFF. For the CDR3, the DNA is TGCAGCGTGGACAGGGGCCCTGGGACCGGGGAGCTGTTTTTT.

Note on this clone: Compared with germline, one end of the junction differs, possibly owing to a read error. This CDR3 is also generated by other DNA sequences in the sample. The chain links TRBV7-2 to TRBJ1-6; D perhaps matches TRBD1 (5 bases). The V gene's germline CDR1 is SGHTA and CDR2 FQGNSA. CDR3 length equals 17 residues. CDR3 region: CASSLEGVGSYNSPLHF. CDR3 nucleotide sequence: TGTGCCAGCAGCTTAGAAGGGGTGGGCTCCTATAATTCTCCCCTCCACTTT.

The rearrangement uses TRBV19 and TRBJ1-2, with TRBD1 matching 8 bases. The V gene end was trimmed by 8 bases and the J gene end by 6 bases; junction bases not matched to a gene: 5. Germline loops: CDR1 LNHDA, CDR2 SQIVND (reference sequence). This CDR3 comprises 12 residues. The CDR3 spells CASSDREDGYTF. CDR3 DNA sequence: TGTGCCAGTTCGGACAGGGAGGATGGCTACACCTTC.

In DNA form, the CDR3 reads TGTGCCAGCAGTGAAGCATTGCAGGGGAACACTGAAGCTTTCTTT. Its translation is CASSEALQGNTEAFF. The rearrangement uses TRBV2 and TRBJ1-1; D may be TRBD1 (5 bases). From germline, CDR1 is SNHLY and CDR2 FYNNEI. CDR3 length: 15 residues. The V and J ends lost 0 bases and 1 base respectively, with 9 bases between them.

The rearrangement links TRBV4-2 to TRBJ2-2, with D uncertain. This CDR3 has 15 amino acids. V was shortened by 1 base and J by 0 bases, with 6 bases between the two germline ends. The germline V gene encodes CDR1 LGHNA and CDR2 YNFKEQ. The CDR3 bases are TGTGCCAGCAGCCAAGGGGCAGCGAACACCGGGGAGCTGTTTTTT. Translation gives CASSQGAANTGELFF.

The chain joins TRBV21-1 to TRBJ2-7; the D call of TRBD1 is as the table states it, not checked on the DNA. TRBV21-1 is a pseudogene. This CDR3 has 16 residues. As DNA, the CDR3 is TGTGCCAGCAGCCCTAAGGGGGACGGTATAACCTACGAGCAGTACTTC. As protein: CASSPKGDGITYEQYF.